This T cell receptor (beta chain) was recovered during a study of T cells in Graves' hyperthyroidism and ophthalmopathy. The CDR3 regions of TCR beta were amplified from RNA transcripts. First-round RT-PCR with HTBI primers amplified the TCR CDR3 region. TCRdb recomputed calls from the multiplex PCR reads with MiXCR, one row per CDR3 protein. The table shows some 800,000 distinct CDR3 sequences, with 35% to 40% occurring only once. The study's findings and limits: Peripheral blood also featured most of the thyroid clonotypes expanded above 0.001.

With respect to this clonotype: Its antigen is unidentified.

CDR3 length: 13 residues. The germline V gene has CDR1 DFQATT and CDR2 SNEGSKA (reference sequence). If no ophthalmopathy progression occurred within 18 months, Graves' hyperthyroidism was stable. Participants, patients aged 18 to 65, had newly diagnosed hyperthyroidism with a duration under 2 months. Those patients with uncontrolled infection, other autoimmune disease, pregnancy or lactation were excluded. Sequenced: blood. The rearrangement uses TRBV20-1 and TRBJ1-6; TRBD1 might be the D (5 bases). The receptor was isolated from a young man with Graves' hyperthyroidism. The CDR3 DNA reads TGCAGAGGGGAGCGGGCTTATAATTCACCCCTCCACTTT. As protein: CRGERAYNSPLHF.